The 10 T cell receptor beta chains in this list originate from one sample, sequenced in a study of metastatic and nonmetastatic thyroid tumors (dated by TCRdb to 2019 to 2021). None of the patients had been given any treatment before thyroid surgery. The protocol used for the library was PCR. This sample was sequenced with an Illumina HiSeq 4000. TCRdb ran its own pipeline on the public reads, namely fastp trimming at Q25 and MiXCR clone calling, and kept in-frame beta chains. Present in this sample are around 30,000 clones, roughly a quarter of which were seen just once. The ten largest make up 2.4% of the sample. Sequencing was done on a sample of blood. These TCRs come from a female donor with papillary thyroid cancer or a benign thyroid nodule (not recorded which). Some clones in this sample may be carry-over from other donors' samples.

Many counts were recorded for this clone. V and J are TRBV3-1 and TRBJ1-2; weak D call: TRBD1 (5 bases). The ends were cut back, 1 base at V and 4 bases at J, with 16 bases in the middle. CDR3 length equals 16 residues. Looked up from germline, CDR1 is LGHDT and CDR2 is YNNKEL (reference sequence). DNA for the CDR3: TGTGCCAGCAGCCAAGCCTCGACAGAGGGCTTCTATGGCTACACCTTC. This translates into CASSQASTEGFYGYTF.

V is TRBV30 and J is TRBJ2-1; TRBD1 agrees at 7 bases. J was trimmed by 12 bases and V by 0 bases; bases with no gene match: 5. The CDR3 runs 12 residues. Per the germline V gene, CDR1 is GTSNPN and CDR2 is SVGIG (reference sequence). The DNA for the CDR3 is TGTGCCTGGAGTGTACCAGGGGGATTGCAGTTCTTC. Amino acids: CAWSVPGGLQFF.

This clone was observed at least ten times. This chain links TRBV6-1 with TRBJ1-5; 7 nucleotides agree with TRBD1. V shed 4 bases and J 3 bases; nucleotides not matched to a gene: 3. The CDR3 spans 14 residues. CDR1 MNHNS and CDR2 SASEGT come from the germline V gene. The CDR3: CASSGQGPNQPQHF. The CDR3 DNA follows: TGTGCCAGCAGTGGACAGGGCCCCAATCAGCCCCAGCATTTT.

By frequency in the sample, this clone is medium-sized. V usage is TRBV12-3 or TRBV12-4 and J usage is TRBJ2-7; 16 nucleotides agree with TRBD2. This CDR3 spans 16 amino acids. The J segment lost 6 bases and the V segment lost 4 bases, leaving 6 bases of the junction unmatched. The CDR3 spells CASSSGTSGRASEQYF. The DNA for the CDR3 is TGTGCCAGCAGTTCAGGGACTAGCGGGAGGGCCAGCGAGCAGTACTTC.

The CDR3 region has the DNA TGTGCCAGCAGCTTAGAATTGGGACTAGCGGGAGTCGATCAAGAGACCCAGTACTTC. Protein sequence: CASSLELGLAGVDQETQYF. The chain has TRBV11-2 and TRBJ2-5; 14 bases fit TRBD2. After removal of 0 bases from V and 2 bases from J, the junction contained 8 bases not matched to a gene. The length of the CDR3 is 19 residues. The germline CDR1 and CDR2 sequences are SGHAT and FQNNGV. Based on the CDR3 plus reference TRBV11-2 and TRBJ2-5, the full variable domain is EAGVAQSPRYKIIEKRQSVAFWCNPISGHATLYWYQQILGQGPKLLIQFQNNGVVDDSQLPKDRFSAERLKGVDSTLKIQPAKLEDSAVYLCASSLELGLAGVDQETQYFGPGTRLLVL.

This clone was observed once. The conserved closing phenylalanine or tryptophan is absent in this CDR3, likely reflecting a read error. The chain joins TRBV5-1 to TRBJ1-2, with D maybe TRBD1 (6 bases). Germline V gives CDR1 SGHRS, CDR2 YFSETQ. This CDR3 spans 17 amino acids. V lost 9 bases and J lost 0, with 24 bases in between. In DNA, the CDR3 is TGCGCCATCAACAGCCTTAGGACAGTCTCTCCTAACTATGGCTACACCTAC. Amino acids: CAINSLRTVSPNYGYTY.

This clone was found many times. This CDR3 is also generated by other DNA sequences in the sample. The chain combines TRBV5-1 with TRBJ1-4; possible D gene TRBD1, 6 bases. Germline loops: CDR1 SGHRS, CDR2 YFSETQ. The CDR3 totals 13 residues. Trimming took 6 bases from V and 7 from J, leaving 13 bases between them. CDR3 residues: CASKSRGGEKLFF. CDR3 DNA sequence: TGCGCCAGCAAGTCCAGGGGTGGTGAAAAACTGTTTTTT.

The sample holds a few counts of this clone. The rearrangement joins TRBV27 to TRBJ2-7; D is uncertain. Trimming removed 3 bases from V and 3 bases from J, with 9 bases in between. The CDR3 contains 13 residues. The germline gives CDR1 MNHEY, CDR2 SMNVEV (reference sequence). CDR3 sequence: CASSLGTCYEQYF. The CDR3, as DNA: TGTGCCAGCAGTTTGGGTACATGCTACGAGCAGTACTTC.

This clone was counted at least ten times. The chain carries TRBV20-1 and TRBJ2-3; D not resolved. From germline, CDR1 is DFQATT and CDR2 SNEGSKA (reference sequence). CDR3 length: 12 residues. Trimming shortened V by 2 bases and J by 7 bases, and 10 bases separated the two germline ends. CDR3 protein: CSARREENTQYF. In DNA, the CDR3 is TGCAGTGCTAGAAGAGAGGAAAATACGCAGTATTTT.

The CDR3 reads CASSFWSGGWGYTF. As DNA, the CDR3 is TGTGCCAGCAGTTTTTGGTCCGGCGGATGGGGCTACACCTTC. The V call is TRBV12-3 or TRBV12-4, the J call TRBJ1-2; D is unresolved. Between the trimmed V and J ends, which lost 3 bases and 8 bases, there was a span of 16 bases. The CDR3 covers 14 residues.